The 14 T cell receptor beta chains given below trace back to one sample, sequenced in a study of blood T cell repertoires in COVID-19. Sequenced by immunoSEQ multiplex PCR; TCRdb stores in-frame clones only, minus some. The table has roughly 150,000 clones, 79% seen once. Material: PBMCs or T cells enriched from blood (not recorded which). Source of these receptors: an older woman in a cohort exposed to, infected with or recovered from COVID-19 (not recorded which).

The CDR3, as DNA: TGCGCCAGCAGCTTGGTCGGACAAAACTCTGGAAACACCATATATTTT. It is translated as CASSLVGQNSGNTIYF. The chain is built from TRBV5-1 and TRBJ1-3, with a possible D match to TRBD1 (5 bases). V lost 0 bases and J lost 0, with 10 bases in between. The CDR3 contains 16 residues. Germline V CDR1 and CDR2: SGHRS, YFSETQ.

V and J are TRBV27 and TRBJ2-7; 7 bases map to TRBD2. The V gene end was trimmed by 2 bases and the J gene end by 2 bases; junction bases not matched to a gene: 3. The CDR3 has 14 residues. The germline V gene encodes CDR1 MNHEY and CDR2 SMNVEV (reference sequence). The CDR3 nucleotides read TGTGCCAGCAGTTTAACCGGGAGGCCCTACGAGCAGTACTTC. Its protein product is CASSLTGRPYEQYF.

V and J are TRBV7-9 and TRBJ2-7; 9 bases map to TRBD1. The CDR3 consists of 16 residues. Germline V gene lookup returns CDR1 SEHNR and CDR2 FQNEAQ (reference sequence). V trimming: 1 base; J trimming: 3 bases; junction bases outside the gene matches: 7. CDR3 loop: CASSLEPGQGRYEQYF. The CDR3 nucleotides are TGTGCCAGCAGCTTAGAACCTGGACAGGGGCGCTACGAGCAGTACTTC.

V is TRBV5-5 and J is TRBJ2-3; perhaps TRBD1 as D (5 bases). Deletions cut 0 bases from V and 0 bases from J, with 14 bases between. The CDR3 covers 17 residues. In germline, CDR1 is SGHKS, CDR2 YYEKEE (reference sequence). CDR3 DNA: TGTGCCAGCAGCTTGGTTCAGGGCAGGTTTAGCACAGATACGCAGTATTTT. It encodes CASSLVQGRFSTDTQYF.

The J gene is TRBJ2-7, the V gene TRBV27; D is perhaps TRBD2 (5 bases). CDR3 size: 19 residues. CDR1 is MNHEY, CDR2 SMNVEV, per germline (reference sequence). V dropped 5 bases and J dropped 3 bases, with 29 bases sitting between them. The CDR3 spells CASSPCERSYTFCLYEQYF. In DNA form, the CDR3 reads TGTGCCAGCAGTCCGTGTGAGCGGTCCTATACTTTTTGTCTCTACGAGCAGTACTTC.

The chain combines TRBV5-6 with TRBJ1-5, with TRBD1 as a possible D gene (6 bases). The CDR3 extends over 16 amino acids. V was trimmed by 2 bases and J by 1 base, leaving 13 bases between them. Germline V gene data show CDR1 as SGHDT and CDR2 as YYEEEE. DNA for the CDR3: TGTGCCAGCAGCTTTTGGGGGGGCACGAGCAATCAGCCCCAGCATTTT. Translation: CASSFWGGTSNQPQHF.

This chain uses TRBV18 with TRBJ2-7, with D perhaps TRBD2 (6 bases). V shed 3 bases and J shed 3 bases, with 12 bases lying between them. The CDR3 runs 14 residues. Germline V gene sequence: CDR1 KGHSH, CDR2 LQKENI. For the CDR3, the DNA is TGTGCCAGCTCACCTGTTACGGGGGACTACGAGCAGTACTTC. Encoded protein: CASSPVTGDYEQYF.

This rearrangement joins TRBV9 to TRBJ2-1; 7 nucleotides match TRBD2. Unmatched junction bases numbered 7, after V lost 0 bases and J lost 4 bases. Per the germline V gene, CDR1 is SGDLS and CDR2 is YYNGEE. The CDR3 has 16 residues. CDR3 residues: CASSVAGAGTYNEQFF. DNA for the CDR3: TGTGCCAGCAGCGTAGCGGGAGCGGGAACTTACAATGAGCAGTTCTTC.

This clone was found a few times. V gene TRBV28 combines with J gene TRBJ1-2, with 7 nucleotides matching TRBD1. The CDR3 contains 14 residues. V shed 2 bases and J 4 bases; nucleotides not matched to a gene: 4. The V gene's germline CDR1 is MDHEN and CDR2 SYDVKM. CDR3 region: CASSLPGTAYGYTF. The CDR3 DNA is TGTGCCAGCAGTTTACCGGGGACAGCCTATGGCTACACCTTC.

This clone was observed once. The chain combines TRBV28 with TRBJ1-2; weak D call: TRBD1 (5 bases). CDR1 is MDHEN, CDR2 SYDVKM, per germline. V was clipped by 4 bases and J by 8 bases, with 11 bases between them. The CDR3 spans 12 residues. DNA of the CDR3: TGTGCCAGCAGTTCTTCAGGGAACGGCTACACCTTC. It specifies CASSSSGNGYTF.

The chain carries TRBV7-2 and TRBJ2-7, with D perhaps TRBD2 (6 bases). Germline V gene sequence: CDR1 SGHTA, CDR2 FQGNSA. Trimming shortened V by 5 bases and J by 3 bases, and 17 bases separated the two germline ends. The CDR3 has 15 residues. The CDR3 region has the DNA TGTGCCAGCAGCCCTTACGGGACTCTACGCTACGAGCAGTACTTC. It specifies CASSPYGTLRYEQYF.

V is TRBV2 and J is TRBJ2-1, with 8 bases fitting TRBD1. Germline CDR1 is SNHLY and CDR2 is FYNNEI. V gave up 10 bases and J gave up 2 bases; unmatched junction bases: 4. The CDR3 consists of 13 residues. The CDR3 protein is CATQGAAYNEQFF. The CDR3 DNA is TGTGCCACTCAGGGGGCGGCCTACAATGAGCAGTTCTTC.

V gene TRBV30 combines with J gene TRBJ1-6; no clear D gene. Per germline, CDR1 GTSNPN and CDR2 SVGIG (reference sequence). Trimming stripped 5 bases from V and 6 bases from J, with 11 bases between. The CDR3 is 13 amino acids. In nucleotides, the CDR3 is TGTGCCTGGGGTGCAGGCCTTAATTCACCCCTCCACTTT. This translates into CAWGAGLNSPLHF. The full variable domain, rest sourced from reference TRBV30 and TRBJ1-6, is SQTIHQWPATLVQPVGSPLSLECTVEGTSNPNLYWYRQAAGRGLQLLFYSVGIGQISSEVPQNLSASRPQDRQFILSSKKLLLSDSGFYLCAWGAGLNSPLHFGNGTRLTVT.

This clone appeared once. V and J are TRBV9 and TRBJ2-3; D is ambiguous. Germline loops: CDR1 SGDLS, CDR2 YYNGEE. The CDR3 runs to 14 residues. Trimming cost V 1 base and J 6 bases, with 12 bases left between them. CDR3 sequence (DNA): TGTGCCAGCAGCGTAACCGGTTCTGTGGATACGCAGTATTTT. Its translation: CASSVTGSVDTQYF.